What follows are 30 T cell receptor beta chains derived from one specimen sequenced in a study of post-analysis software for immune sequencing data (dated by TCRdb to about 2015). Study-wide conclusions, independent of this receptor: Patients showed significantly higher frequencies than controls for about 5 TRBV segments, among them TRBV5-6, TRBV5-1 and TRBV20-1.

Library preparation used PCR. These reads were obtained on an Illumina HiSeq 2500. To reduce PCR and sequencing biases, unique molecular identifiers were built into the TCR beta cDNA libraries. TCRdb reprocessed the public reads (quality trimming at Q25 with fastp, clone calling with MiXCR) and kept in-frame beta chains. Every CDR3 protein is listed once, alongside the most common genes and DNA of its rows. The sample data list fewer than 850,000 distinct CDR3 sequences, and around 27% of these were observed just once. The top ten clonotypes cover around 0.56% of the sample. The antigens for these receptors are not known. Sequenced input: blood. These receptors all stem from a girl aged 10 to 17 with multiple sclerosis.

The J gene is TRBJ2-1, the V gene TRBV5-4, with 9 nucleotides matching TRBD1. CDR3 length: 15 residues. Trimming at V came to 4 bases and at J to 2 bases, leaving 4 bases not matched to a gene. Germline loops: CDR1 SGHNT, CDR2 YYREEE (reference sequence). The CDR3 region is CASSRDRDAYNEQFF. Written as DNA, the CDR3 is TGTGCCAGCAGCCGGGACAGGGATGCCTACAATGAGCAGTTCTTC.

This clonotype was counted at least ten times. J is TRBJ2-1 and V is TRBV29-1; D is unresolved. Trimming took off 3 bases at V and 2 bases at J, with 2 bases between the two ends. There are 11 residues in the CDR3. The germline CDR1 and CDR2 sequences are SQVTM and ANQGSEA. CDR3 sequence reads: CSVDTYNEQFF. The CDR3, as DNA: TGCAGCGTTGACACCTACAATGAGCAGTTCTTC.

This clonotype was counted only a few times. The CDR3 loop is CSARIPGYQETQYF. DNA of the CDR3: TGCAGTGCTCGTATACCGGGATACCAAGAGACCCAGTACTTC. The genes are TRBV20-1 and TRBJ2-5; D may be TRBD2 (5 bases). The CDR3 sequence is 14 residues long. Germline-derived CDR1 and CDR2 are DFQATT and SNEGSKA (reference sequence). Trimming took off 5 bases at V and 0 bases at J, with 13 bases between the two ends.

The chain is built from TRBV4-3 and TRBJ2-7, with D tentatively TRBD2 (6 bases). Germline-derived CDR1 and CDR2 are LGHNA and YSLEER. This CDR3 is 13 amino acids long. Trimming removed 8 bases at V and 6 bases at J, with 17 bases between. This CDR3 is CASSRGISFEQYF. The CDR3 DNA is TGCGCCAGCTCACGCGGGATTTCGTTCGAGCAGTACTTC.

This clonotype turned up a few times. CDR3 region: CASSLWYRSGEQYF. In DNA form, the CDR3 reads TGTGCCAGCAGCTTATGGTATCGCTCCGGTGAGCAGTACTTC. The chain combines TRBV11-2 with TRBJ2-5; D remains unclear. Germline V gene lookup returns CDR1 SGHAT and CDR2 FQNNGV. This CDR3 region has 14 residues. Trimming stripped 2 bases from V and 11 bases from J, with 18 bases between.

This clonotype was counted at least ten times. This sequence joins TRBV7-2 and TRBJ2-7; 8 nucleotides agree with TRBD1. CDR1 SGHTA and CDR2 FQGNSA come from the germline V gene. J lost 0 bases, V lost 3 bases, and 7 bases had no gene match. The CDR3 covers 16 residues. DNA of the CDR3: TGTGCCAGCAGCTTGAGACAGGGGCCTGGCTCCTACGAGCAGTACTTC. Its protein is CASSLRQGPGSYEQYF.

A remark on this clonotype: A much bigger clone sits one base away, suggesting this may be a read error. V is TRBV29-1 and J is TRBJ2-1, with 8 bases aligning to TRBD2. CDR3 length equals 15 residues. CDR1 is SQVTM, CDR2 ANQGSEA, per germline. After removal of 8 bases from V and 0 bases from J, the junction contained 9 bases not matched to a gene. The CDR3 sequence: CSLRRSGSSYNEQFF. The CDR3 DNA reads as TGCAGCCTCCGGAGGAGCGGGAGCTCCTACAATGAGCAGTTCTTC.

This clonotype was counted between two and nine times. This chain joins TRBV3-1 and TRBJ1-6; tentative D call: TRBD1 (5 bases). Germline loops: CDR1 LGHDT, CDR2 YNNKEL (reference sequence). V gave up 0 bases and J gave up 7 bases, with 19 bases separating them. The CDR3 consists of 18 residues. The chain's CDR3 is CASSQDLSGRQGNSPLHF. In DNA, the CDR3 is TGTGCCAGCAGCCAAGATTTGTCTGGGCGGCAGGGCAATTCACCCCTCCACTTT.

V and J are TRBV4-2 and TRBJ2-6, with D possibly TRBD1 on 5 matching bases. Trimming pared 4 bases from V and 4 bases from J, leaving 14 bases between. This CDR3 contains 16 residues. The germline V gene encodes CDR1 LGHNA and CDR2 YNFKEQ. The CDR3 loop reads CASSLTQGTGANVLTF. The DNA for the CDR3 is TGTGCCAGCAGCCTAACCCAGGGCACGGGGGCCAACGTCCTGACTTTC.

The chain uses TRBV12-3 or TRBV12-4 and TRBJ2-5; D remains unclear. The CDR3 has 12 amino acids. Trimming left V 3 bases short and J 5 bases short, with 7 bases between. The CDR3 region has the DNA TGTGCCAGCAGTTTGTTGGTGGAGACCCAGTACTTC. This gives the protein CASSLLVETQYF.

Here the CDR3 DNA reads TGTGCCAGCAGTTATCAGGGGTCCGTGGTGATAGAGCAGTTCTTC. It specifies CASSYQGSVVIEQFF. The chain combines TRBV6-5 with TRBJ2-1, with D perhaps matching TRBD1 (6 bases). Germline CDR1 MNHEY, CDR2 SVGAGI. The germline V and J ends were trimmed by 3 bases and 10 bases, with 19 bases remaining between them. This CDR3 has 15 amino acids.

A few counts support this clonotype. The CDR3: CASSLHRNSDQPQHF. CDR3 sequence (DNA): TGTGCCAGCAGTTTACATCGTAATAGTGATCAGCCCCAGCATTTT. The chain links TRBV12-3 or TRBV12-4 to TRBJ1-5; unclear D gene. V gave up 2 bases and J gave up 5 bases, with 13 bases separating them. The CDR3 runs to 15 residues.

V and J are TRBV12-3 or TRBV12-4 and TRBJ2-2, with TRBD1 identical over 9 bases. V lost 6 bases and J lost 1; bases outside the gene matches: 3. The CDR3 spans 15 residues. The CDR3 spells CASRGTGRNTGELFF. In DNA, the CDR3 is TGTGCCAGCAGGGGGACAGGGCGGAACACCGGGGAGCTGTTTTTT.

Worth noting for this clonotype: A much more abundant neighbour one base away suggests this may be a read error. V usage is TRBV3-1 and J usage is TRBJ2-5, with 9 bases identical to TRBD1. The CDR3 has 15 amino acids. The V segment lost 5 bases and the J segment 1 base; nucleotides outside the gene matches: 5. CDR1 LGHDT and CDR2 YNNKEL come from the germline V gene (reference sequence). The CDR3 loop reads CASSVYRGRQETQYF. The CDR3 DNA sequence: TGTGCCAGCAGCGTCTACAGGGGGCGCCAAGAGACCCAGTACTTC.

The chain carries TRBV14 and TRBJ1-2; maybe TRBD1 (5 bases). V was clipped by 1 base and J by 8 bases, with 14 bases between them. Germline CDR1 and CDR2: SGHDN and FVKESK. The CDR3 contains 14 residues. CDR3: CASSQALRVDGYTF. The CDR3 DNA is TGTGCCAGCAGCCAAGCCCTCAGGGTCGACGGCTACACCTTC.

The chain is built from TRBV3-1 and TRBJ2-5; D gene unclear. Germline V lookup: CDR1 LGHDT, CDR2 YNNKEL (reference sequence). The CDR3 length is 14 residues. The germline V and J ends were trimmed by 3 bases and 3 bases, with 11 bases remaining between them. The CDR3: CASSHSGSKETQYF. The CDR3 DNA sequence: TGTGCCAGCAGCCATTCCGGGTCGAAAGAGACCCAGTACTTC.

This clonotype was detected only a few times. CDR3 DNA sequence: TGTGCCAGCAGCGACGGCAGCGGGGGGGGAAAAGAGACCCAGTACTTC. As protein: CASSDGSGGGKETQYF. The rearrangement links TRBV21-1 to TRBJ2-5; the table gives TRBD2 as D, unverified against the DNA. TRBV21-1 is deemed a pseudogene. The CDR3 is 16 residues long.

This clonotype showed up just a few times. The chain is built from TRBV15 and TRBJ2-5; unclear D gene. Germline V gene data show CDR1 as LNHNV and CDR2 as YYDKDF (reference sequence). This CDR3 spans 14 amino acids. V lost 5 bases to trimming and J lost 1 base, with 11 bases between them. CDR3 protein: CATSLQTLQETQYF. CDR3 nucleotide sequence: TGTGCCACCAGCCTCCAGACTCTCCAAGAGACCCAGTACTTC.

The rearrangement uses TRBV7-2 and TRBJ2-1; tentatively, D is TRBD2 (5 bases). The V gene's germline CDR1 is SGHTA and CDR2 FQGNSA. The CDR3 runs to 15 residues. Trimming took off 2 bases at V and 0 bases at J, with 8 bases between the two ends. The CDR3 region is CASSLWRSSYNEQFF. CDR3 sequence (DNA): TGTGCCAGCAGCTTATGGAGGAGCTCCTACAATGAGCAGTTCTTC.

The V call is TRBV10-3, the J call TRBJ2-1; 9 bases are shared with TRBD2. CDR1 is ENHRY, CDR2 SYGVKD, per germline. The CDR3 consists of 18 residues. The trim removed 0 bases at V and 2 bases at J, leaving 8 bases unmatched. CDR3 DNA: TGTGCCATCAGTGAGTCGGGGCTAGCGGGACTAACCTACAATGAGCAGTTCTTC. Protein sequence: CAISESGLAGLTYNEQFF.

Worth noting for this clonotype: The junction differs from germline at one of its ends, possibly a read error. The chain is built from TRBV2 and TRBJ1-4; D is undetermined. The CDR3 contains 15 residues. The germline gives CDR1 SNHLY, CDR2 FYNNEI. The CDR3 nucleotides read TGTGCCAGCAGTGAACAGGAGTCAACTAATGATAAACTGTTTTTT. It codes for CASSEQESTNDKLFF. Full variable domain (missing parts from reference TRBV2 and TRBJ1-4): EPEVTQTPSHQVTQMGQEVILRCVPISNHLYFYWYRQILGQKVEFLVSFYNNEISEKSEIFDDQFSVERPDGSNFTLKIRSTKLEDSAMYFCASSEQESTNDKLFFGSGTQLSVL.

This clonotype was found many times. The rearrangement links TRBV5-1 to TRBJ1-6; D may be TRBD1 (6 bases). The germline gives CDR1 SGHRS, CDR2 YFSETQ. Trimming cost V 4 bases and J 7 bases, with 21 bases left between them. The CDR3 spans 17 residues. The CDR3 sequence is CASSHNQGPGWNSPLHF. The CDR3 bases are TGCGCCAGCAGCCATAATCAGGGGCCGGGATGGAATTCACCCCTCCACTTT. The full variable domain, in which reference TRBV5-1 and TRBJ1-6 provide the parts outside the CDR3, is KAGVTQTPRYLIKTRGQQVTLSCSPISGHRSVSWYQQTPGQGLQFLFEYFSETQRNKGNFPGRFSGRQFSNSRSEMNVSTLELGDSALYLCASSHNQGPGWNSPLHFGNGTRLTVT.

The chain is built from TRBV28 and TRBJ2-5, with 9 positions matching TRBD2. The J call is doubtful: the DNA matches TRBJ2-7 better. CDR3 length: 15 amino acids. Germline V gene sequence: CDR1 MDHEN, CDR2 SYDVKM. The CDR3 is CASTGIGGRDGEQYF. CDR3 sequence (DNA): TGTGCCAGCACGGGCATTGGCGGGAGGGACGGCGAGCAGTACTTC.

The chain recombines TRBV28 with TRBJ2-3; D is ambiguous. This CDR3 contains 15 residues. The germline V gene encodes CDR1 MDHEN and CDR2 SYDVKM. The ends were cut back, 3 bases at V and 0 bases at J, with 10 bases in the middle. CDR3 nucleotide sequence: TGTGCCAGCAGTTTCTTAGACGGTAGCACAGATACGCAGTATTTT. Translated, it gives CASSFLDGSTDTQYF.

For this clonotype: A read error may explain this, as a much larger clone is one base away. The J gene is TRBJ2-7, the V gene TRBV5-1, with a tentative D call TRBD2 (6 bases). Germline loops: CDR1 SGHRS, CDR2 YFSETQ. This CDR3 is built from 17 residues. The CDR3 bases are TGCGTCAGCAGCTTGTCCCGGGGGACGGAACAGCCCTACGAGCAGTACTTC. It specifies CVSSLSRGTEQPYEQYF.

CDR3 nucleotide sequence: TGTGCCATCAGTGAACTGAGGGGACAGGGATTCACAGATACGCAGTATTTT. Translation: CAISELRGQGFTDTQYF. The rearrangement uses TRBV10-3 and TRBJ2-3, with TRBD1 identical over 9 bases. CDR1 ENHRY and CDR2 SYGVKD come from the germline V gene. Losses at the gene ends were 3 bases for V and 2 bases for J; bases not matched to a gene: 9. This CDR3 comprises 17 residues.

Here the CDR3 DNA reads TGTGCCAGCAGTTCCCTCATGGGAGAGACCCAGTACTTC. Protein: CASSSLMGETQYF. V gene TRBV27 combines with J gene TRBJ2-5; D gene unclear. Germline V gives CDR1 MNHEY, CDR2 SMNVEV (reference sequence). This CDR3 contains 13 residues. V lost 4 bases and J 4 bases, leaving 10 bases between the germline ends.

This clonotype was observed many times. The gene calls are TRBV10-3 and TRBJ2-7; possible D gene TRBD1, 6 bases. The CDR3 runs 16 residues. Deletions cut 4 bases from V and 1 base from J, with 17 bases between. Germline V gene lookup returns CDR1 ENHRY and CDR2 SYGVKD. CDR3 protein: CAISVGRQVESYEQYF. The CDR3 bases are TGTGCCATCAGTGTTGGGCGACAGGTCGAATCCTACGAGCAGTACTTC.

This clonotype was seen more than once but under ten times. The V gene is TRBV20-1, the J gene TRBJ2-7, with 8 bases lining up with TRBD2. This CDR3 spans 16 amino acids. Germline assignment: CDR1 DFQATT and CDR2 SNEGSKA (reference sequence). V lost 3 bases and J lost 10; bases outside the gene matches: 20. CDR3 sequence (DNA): TGCAGTGCTAGGGAAGGCTCGGCGGGGGGCCCCAGGGACCAGTACTTC. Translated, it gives CSAREGSAGGPRDQYF.

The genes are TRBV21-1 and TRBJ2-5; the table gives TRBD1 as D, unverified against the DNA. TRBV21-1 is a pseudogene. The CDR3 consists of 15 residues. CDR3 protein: CASSKGAQAQETQYF. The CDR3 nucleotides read TGTGCCAGCAGCAAGGGGGCGCAGGCGCAAGAGACCCAGTACTTC.